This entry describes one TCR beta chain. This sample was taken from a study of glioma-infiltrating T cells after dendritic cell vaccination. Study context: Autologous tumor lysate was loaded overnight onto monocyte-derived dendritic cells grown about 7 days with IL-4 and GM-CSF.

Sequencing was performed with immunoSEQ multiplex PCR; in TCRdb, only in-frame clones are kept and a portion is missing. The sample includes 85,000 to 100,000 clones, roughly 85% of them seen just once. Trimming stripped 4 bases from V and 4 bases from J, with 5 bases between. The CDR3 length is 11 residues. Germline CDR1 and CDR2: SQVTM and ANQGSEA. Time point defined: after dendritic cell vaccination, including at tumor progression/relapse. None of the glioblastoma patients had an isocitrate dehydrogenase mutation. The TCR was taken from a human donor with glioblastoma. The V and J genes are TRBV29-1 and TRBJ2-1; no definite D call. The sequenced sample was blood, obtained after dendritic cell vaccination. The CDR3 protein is CSVVGYNEQFF. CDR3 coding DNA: TGCAGCGTTGTCGGTTACAATGAGCAGTTCTTC.